These 24 T cell receptor beta chains were all obtained from the same sample, sequenced in a study of shared clonotypes between healthy human individuals. Sequencing was performed with immunoSEQ multiplex PCR; in TCRdb, only in-frame clones are kept and a portion is missing. In the table there are about 1.1 million clones, approximately 80% of which are singletons. Sequenced material: memory CD4+ T cells from PBMCs. Specified subset: CD45RA-negative fraction. The receptor set was obtained from a man younger than 35 in good health. Some clones in this sample may be carry-over from other donors' samples.

The V call is TRBV7-2, the J call TRBJ2-7; D not resolved. CDR1 is SGHTA and CDR2 is FQGNSA in the germline V gene. Between the trimmed V and J ends, which lost 5 bases and 6 bases, there was a span of 14 bases. The length of the CDR3 is 13 residues. The CDR3 reads CASSTPTRSEQYF. CDR3 nucleotide sequence: TGTGCCAGCAGCACACCGACGAGGTCCGAGCAGTACTTC.

The chain uses TRBV28 and TRBJ2-2, with TRBD2 as a possible D gene (5 bases). CDR3 length equals 16 residues. Germline CDR1 MDHEN, CDR2 SYDVKM. V was pared by 0 bases and J by 5 bases, with 13 bases between. The chain's CDR3 is CASSLWGGRGTGELFF. The CDR3, as DNA: TGTGCCAGCAGTTTATGGGGTGGGAGAGGTACCGGGGAGCTGTTTTTT.

This chain joins TRBV18 and TRBJ1-3; the match to TRBD1 covers 8 bases. This CDR3 has 16 amino acids. The germline CDR1 and CDR2 sequences are KGHSH and LQKENI. V trimming: 6 bases; J trimming: 4 bases; junction bases outside the gene matches: 11. In DNA form, the CDR3 reads TGTGCCAGCTCCCATGGCAGGGGGCGATGGGGAAACACCATATATTTT. Its translation: CASSHGRGRWGNTIYF. Filled out from reference TRBV18 and TRBJ1-3, the complete variable domain reads NAGVMQNPRHLVRRRGQEARLRCSPMKGHSHVYWYRQLPEEGLKFMVYLQKENIIDESGMPKERFSAEFPKEGPSILRIQQVVRGDSAAYFCASSHGRGRWGNTIYFGEGSWLTVV.

The chain recombines TRBV29-1 with TRBJ1-1; D unresolved. Trimming stripped 6 bases from V and 1 base from J, with 12 bases between. Germline CDR1 reads SQVTM; CDR2 reads ANQGSEA. This CDR3 is 13 amino acids long. This chain's CDR3 is CSVEPSWNTEAFF. Written as DNA, the CDR3 is TGCAGCGTAGAACCTAGCTGGAACACTGAAGCTTTCTTT.

For this clone: This likely comes from a read error, as the CDR3 has no conserved phenylalanine or tryptophan at its end. The chain couples TRBV28 to TRBJ1-4, with TRBD1 identical over 9 bases. Trimming at V came to 5 bases and at J to 3 bases, leaving 4 bases not matched to a gene. The CDR3 length is 15 residues. Germline CDR1 MDHEN, CDR2 SYDVKM. The chain's CDR3 is CASSPGTGSNEKLFL. The CDR3, as DNA: TGTGCCAGCAGTCCCGGGACAGGGTCTAATGAAAAACTGTTTCTT.

Regarding this clone: The germline gene is not matched at one end of the junction; a read error may be the cause. The chain has TRBV28 and TRBJ1-1, with D possibly TRBD1 on 6 matching bases. The CDR3 contains 13 residues. CDR1 is MDHEN, CDR2 SYDVKM, per germline. The CDR3 protein is CASSLKPGADAFF. DNA of the CDR3: TGTGCCAGCAGCCTGAAGCCGGGGGCTGACGCTTTCTTT.

The chain carries TRBV27 and TRBJ1-5, with a tentative D call TRBD1 (5 bases). Between the trimmed V and J ends, which lost 5 bases and 4 bases, there was a span of 12 bases. Per germline, CDR1 MNHEY and CDR2 SMNVEV (reference sequence). This CDR3 contains 14 residues. The CDR3 coding sequence is TGTGCCAGCAGTGGGCCGGGACGAAATCAGCCCCAGCATTTT. Translating it yields CASSGPGRNQPQHF.

The chain couples TRBV4-1 to TRBJ2-2; D uncertain. CDR3 size: 15 residues. Germline CDR1 and CDR2: MGHRA and YSYEKL. V dropped 3 bases and J dropped 6 bases, with 14 bases sitting between them. The DNA for the CDR3 is TGCGCCAGCAGCCATCGATATTCCAGTCCCGGGGAGCTGTTTTTT. It encodes CASSHRYSSPGELFF.

On this clone: The same CDR3 also results from other DNA sequences found in this sample. The CDR3: CATSRGQYYEQYF. The DNA of the CDR3 is TGTGCCACCAGCAGAGGACAGTACTACGAGCAGTACTTC. The V call is TRBV15, the J call TRBJ2-7; the D gene is possibly TRBD1 (5 bases). This CDR3 comprises 13 residues. The ends were cut back, 1 base at V and 3 bases at J, with 7 bases in the middle. Germline values: CDR1 LNHNV, CDR2 YYDKDF (reference sequence). Combining the CDR3 with reference TRBV15 and TRBJ2-7 gives the whole variable domain DAMVIQNPRYQVTQFGKPVTLSCSQTLNHNVMYWYQQKSSQAPKLLFHYYDKDFNNEADTPDNFQSRRPNTSFCFLDIRSPGLGDTAMYLCATSRGQYYEQYFGPGTRLTVT.

DNA for the CDR3: TGTGCCAGCAGTTTGGGTGCCCTCGGGGCCAACGTCCTGACTTTC. This sequence encodes CASSLGALGANVLTF. V is TRBV27 and J is TRBJ2-6; D ambiguous. The germline V gene has CDR1 MNHEY and CDR2 SMNVEV (reference sequence). Trimming pared 3 bases from V and 4 bases from J, leaving 10 bases between. The CDR3 contains 15 residues. Looking up the rest from reference TRBV27 and TRBJ2-6 gives the full variable domain: EAQVTQNPRYLITVTGKKLTVTCSQNMNHEYMSWYRQDPGLGLRQIYYSMNVEVTDKGDVPEGYKVSRKEKRNFPLILESPSPNQTSLYFCASSLGALGANVLTFGAGSRLTVL.

The rearrangement joins TRBV4-3 to TRBJ2-1; 7 positions agree with TRBD1. The CDR3 has 15 amino acids. CDR1 is LGHNA and CDR2 is YSLEER in the germline V gene. V was pared by 5 bases and J by 0 bases, with 4 bases of the junction left unmatched. The CDR3 DNA follows: TGCGCCAGCAGCACAGGGGTTAGCTCCTACAATGAGCAGTTCTTC. This sequence encodes CASSTGVSSYNEQFF.

The chain joins TRBV11-3 to TRBJ2-7; D remains ambiguous. V was shortened by 7 bases and J by 7 bases, with 23 bases between the two germline ends. CDR1 is SGHNT and CDR2 is YENEEA in the germline V gene. CDR3 size: 15 residues. In DNA form, the CDR3 reads TGTGCCAGCACCCTCGGTCTAGGCTACAAGAGGGAGCAGTACTTC. Translation gives CASTLGLGYKREQYF.

The chain uses TRBV18 and TRBJ1-1; a possible D gene is TRBD1 (6 bases). Germline assignment: CDR1 KGHSH and CDR2 LQKENI. CDR3 length: 14 amino acids. V gave up 2 bases and J gave up 7 bases, with 14 bases separating them. DNA of the CDR3: TGTGCCAGCTCACCAGGGGGCACTGAGGTTGAAGCTTTCTTT. Its translation: CASSPGGTEVEAFF.

The chain employs TRBV5-1 and TRBJ2-3; 11 nucleotides agree with TRBD1. The germline V gene encodes CDR1 SGHRS and CDR2 YFSETQ. The CDR3 has 15 residues. V dropped 4 bases and J dropped 2; count of bases not matched to a gene: 3. The CDR3 here is CASSGTGGDTDTQYF. The DNA for the CDR3 is TGCGCCAGCAGCGGGACAGGGGGAGACACAGATACGCAGTATTTT.

The V call is TRBV5-6, the J call TRBJ2-5; 11 nucleotides line up with TRBD1. The V segment lost 2 bases and the J segment 1 base; nucleotides outside the gene matches: 4. There are 16 residues in the CDR3. The germline V gene encodes CDR1 SGHDT and CDR2 YYEEEE. The CDR3 protein is CASSLAGTGGQETQYF. CDR3 nucleotide sequence: TGTGCCAGCAGCTTAGCGGGGACAGGGGGCCAAGAGACCCAGTACTTC.

Only a few counts were recorded for this clone. The gene calls are TRBV28 and TRBJ2-3; D is ambiguous. Germline CDR1 MDHEN, CDR2 SYDVKM. The V end was cut by 6 bases, the J end by 0 bases, with 7 bases between. The CDR3 sequence is 13 residues long. The CDR3 is CASRLQSTDTQYF. CDR3 coding DNA: TGTGCCAGCAGGCTACAGAGCACAGATACGCAGTATTTT. Looking up the rest from reference TRBV28 and TRBJ2-3 gives the full variable domain: DVKVTQSSRYLVKRTGEKVFLECVQDMDHENMFWYRQDPGLGLRLIYFSYDVKMKEKGDIPEGYSVSREKKERFSLILESASTNQTSMYLCASRLQSTDTQYFGPGTRLTVL.

This sequence joins TRBV11-2 and TRBJ2-1; D gene ambiguous. V lost 2 bases to trimming and J lost 4 bases, with 9 bases between them. Per the germline V gene, CDR1 is SGHAT and CDR2 is FQNNGV. The CDR3 extends over 14 amino acids. The CDR3 DNA follows: TGTGCCAGCAGCTTATTTCGGAGATACAATGAGCAGTTCTTC. Translation: CASSLFRRYNEQFF.

V and J are TRBV7-2 and TRBJ2-5; no firm D call. Germline V gene sequence: CDR1 SGHTA, CDR2 FQGNSA. The CDR3 extends over 13 amino acids. The V and J ends lost 5 bases and 5 bases respectively, with 12 bases between them. CDR3 protein: CASSTSPRETQYF. As DNA, the CDR3 is TGTGCCAGCAGCACATCGCCACGGGAGACCCAGTACTTC.

The chain carries TRBV30 and TRBJ2-3, with 7 bases that match TRBD2. J gave up 0 bases and V 4 bases, and 7 bases lay outside the gene matches. There are 15 residues in the CDR3. Germline CDR1 and CDR2: GTSNPN and SVGIG (reference sequence). This chain's CDR3 is CAWTSLAASTDTQYF. The CDR3 nucleotides read TGTGCCTGGACTTCTCTAGCGGCTAGCACAGATACGCAGTATTTT.

This clone has only a few counts. The chain couples TRBV27 to TRBJ2-1, with D hard to call. From germline, CDR1 is MNHEY and CDR2 SMNVEV (reference sequence). The ends were cut back, 0 bases at V and 9 bases at J, with 12 bases in the middle. This CDR3 has 14 amino acids. CDR3 sequence: CASSLSAYSGEQFF. Here the CDR3 DNA reads TGTGCCAGCAGTTTATCGGCCTACAGTGGTGAGCAGTTCTTC.

The chain is built from TRBV29-1 and TRBJ2-1; 11 bases map to TRBD2. Germline assignment: CDR1 SQVTM and CDR2 ANQGSEA. After removal of 7 bases from V and 0 bases from J, the junction contained 11 bases not matched to a gene. This CDR3 region has 17 residues. CDR3 coding DNA: TGCAGCGCTTCCGGAGCTAGCGGGAGGAGCTCCTACAATGAGCAGTTCTTC. Translation gives CSASGASGRSSYNEQFF.

On this clone itself: Other DNA sequences from this sample encode an identical CDR3 as well. The gene calls are TRBV5-1 and TRBJ2-5, with 10 bases aligning to TRBD2. This CDR3 is 17 amino acids long. Losses at the gene ends were 3 bases for V and 0 bases for J; bases not matched to a gene: 8. Germline values: CDR1 SGHRS, CDR2 YFSETQ. CDR3: CASSSPGLADNQETQYF. In nucleotides, the CDR3 is TGCGCCAGCAGCTCGCCCGGACTAGCGGATAACCAAGAGACCCAGTACTTC.

The V gene is TRBV11-1, the J gene TRBJ1-1; D possibly corresponds to TRBD1 (5 bases). Germline V lookup: CDR1 SGHAT, CDR2 FQDESV (reference sequence). The CDR3 loop spans 13 amino acids. Between the trimmed V and J ends, which lost 5 bases and 5 bases, there was a span of 12 bases. For the CDR3, the DNA is TGTGCCAGCAGCCTCCTGGAGGGGACTGAAGCTTTCTTT. Translated: CASSLLEGTEAFF.

The chain carries TRBV16 and TRBJ1-1; D is ambiguous. V shed 3 bases and J shed 1 base, with 6 bases lying between them. CDR1 is KGHSY, CDR2 FQNENV, per germline. This CDR3 comprises 13 residues. DNA of the CDR3: TGTGCCAGCAGCCATGCAGGGAACACTGAAGCTTTCTTT. Translated, it gives CASSHAGNTEAFF.